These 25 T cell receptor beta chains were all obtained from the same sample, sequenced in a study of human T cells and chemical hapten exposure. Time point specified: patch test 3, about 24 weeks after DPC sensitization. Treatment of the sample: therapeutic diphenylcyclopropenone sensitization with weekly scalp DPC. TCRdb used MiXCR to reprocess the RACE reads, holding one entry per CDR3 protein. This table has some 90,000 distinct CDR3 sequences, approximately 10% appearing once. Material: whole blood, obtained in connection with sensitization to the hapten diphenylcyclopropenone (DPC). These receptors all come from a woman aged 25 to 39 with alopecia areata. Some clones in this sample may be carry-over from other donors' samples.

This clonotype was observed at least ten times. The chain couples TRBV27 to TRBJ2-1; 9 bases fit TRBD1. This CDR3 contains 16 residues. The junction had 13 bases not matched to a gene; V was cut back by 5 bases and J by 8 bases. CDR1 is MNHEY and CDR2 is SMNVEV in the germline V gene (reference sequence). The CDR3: CASSEMGQGGVDEQFF. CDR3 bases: TGTGCCAGCAGTGAGATGGGACAGGGAGGTGTCGATGAGCAGTTCTTC.

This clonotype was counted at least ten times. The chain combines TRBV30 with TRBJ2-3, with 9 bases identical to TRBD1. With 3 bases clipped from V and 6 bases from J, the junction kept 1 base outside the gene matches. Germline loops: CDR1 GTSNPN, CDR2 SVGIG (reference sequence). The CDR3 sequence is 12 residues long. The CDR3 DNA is TGTGCCTGGAGACAGGGGGCCGATACGCAGTATTTT. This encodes CAWRQGADTQYF.

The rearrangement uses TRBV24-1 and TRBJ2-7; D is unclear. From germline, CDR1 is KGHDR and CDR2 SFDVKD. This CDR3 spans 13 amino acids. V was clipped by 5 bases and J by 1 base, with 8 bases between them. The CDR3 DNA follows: TGTGCCACCAGTGTGCCGGGTTCCTACGAGCAGTACTTC. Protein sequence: CATSVPGSYEQYF.

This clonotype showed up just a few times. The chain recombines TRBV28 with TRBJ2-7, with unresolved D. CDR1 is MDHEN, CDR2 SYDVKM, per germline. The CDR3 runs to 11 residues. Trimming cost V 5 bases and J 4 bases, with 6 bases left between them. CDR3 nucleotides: TGTGCCAGCAGTCAGGAATACGAGCAGTACTTC. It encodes CASSQEYEQYF. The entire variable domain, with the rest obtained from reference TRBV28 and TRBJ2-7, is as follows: DVKVTQSSRYLVKRTGEKVFLECVQDMDHENMFWYRQDPGLGLRLIYFSYDVKMKEKGDIPEGYSVSREKKERFSLILESASTNQTSMYLCASSQEYEQYFGPGTRLTVT.

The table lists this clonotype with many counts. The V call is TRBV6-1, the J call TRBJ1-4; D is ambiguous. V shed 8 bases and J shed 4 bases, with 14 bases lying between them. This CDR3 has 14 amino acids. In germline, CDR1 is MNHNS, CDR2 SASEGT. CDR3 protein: CASFGFGINEKLFF. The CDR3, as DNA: TGTGCCAGCTTTGGGTTTGGGATTAATGAAAAACTGTTTTTT.

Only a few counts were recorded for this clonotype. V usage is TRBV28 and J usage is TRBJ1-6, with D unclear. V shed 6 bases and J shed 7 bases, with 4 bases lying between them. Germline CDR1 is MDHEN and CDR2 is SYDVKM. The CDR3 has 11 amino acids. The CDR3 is CASRSNSPLHF. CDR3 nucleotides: TGTGCCAGCAGATCAAATTCACCCCTCCACTTT.

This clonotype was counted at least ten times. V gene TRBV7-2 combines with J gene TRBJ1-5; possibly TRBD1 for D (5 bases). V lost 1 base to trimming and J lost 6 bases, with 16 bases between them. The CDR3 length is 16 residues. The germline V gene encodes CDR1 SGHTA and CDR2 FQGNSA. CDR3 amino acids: CASSLGGGMGVQPQHF. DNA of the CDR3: TGTGCCAGCAGCTTAGGAGGAGGGATGGGGGTTCAGCCCCAGCATTTT.

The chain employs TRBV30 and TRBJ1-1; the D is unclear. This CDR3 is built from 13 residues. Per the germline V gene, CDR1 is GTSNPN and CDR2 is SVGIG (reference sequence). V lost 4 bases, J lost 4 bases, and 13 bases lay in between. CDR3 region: CAWTYVEGTEAFF. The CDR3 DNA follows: TGTGCCTGGACGTACGTGGAGGGCACTGAAGCTTTCTTT.

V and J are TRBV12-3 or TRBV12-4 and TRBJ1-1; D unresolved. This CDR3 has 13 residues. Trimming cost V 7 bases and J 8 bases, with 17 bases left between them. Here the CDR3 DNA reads TGTGCCAGCATTCGCCCGGGTTTGACAGAAGCTTTCTTT. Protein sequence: CASIRPGLTEAFF.

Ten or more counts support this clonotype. The CDR3 reads CASTPLRDGVGNQPQHF. The CDR3 DNA is TGTGCCAGTACCCCCCTTCGGGACGGTGTTGGCAATCAGCCCCAGCATTTT. The V gene is TRBV19, the J gene TRBJ1-5, with D maybe TRBD1 (5 bases). The CDR3 totals 17 residues. The germline gives CDR1 LNHDA, CDR2 SQIVND (reference sequence). The V gene lost 7 bases and the J gene lost 2 bases, with 21 bases spanning the gap.

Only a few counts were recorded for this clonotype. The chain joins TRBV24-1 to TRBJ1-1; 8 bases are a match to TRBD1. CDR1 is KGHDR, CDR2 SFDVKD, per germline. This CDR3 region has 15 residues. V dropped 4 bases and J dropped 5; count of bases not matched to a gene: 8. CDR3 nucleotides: TGTGCCACCAGTGACTCGGACAGGGCCAGGACTGAAGCTTTCTTT. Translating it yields CATSDSDRARTEAFF.

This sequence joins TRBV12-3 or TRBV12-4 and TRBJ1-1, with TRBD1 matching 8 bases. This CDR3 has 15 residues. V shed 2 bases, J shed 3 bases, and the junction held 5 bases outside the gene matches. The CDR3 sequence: CASSLQGARYTEAFF. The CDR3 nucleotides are TGTGCCAGCAGTTTACAGGGGGCTCGGTACACTGAAGCTTTCTTT.

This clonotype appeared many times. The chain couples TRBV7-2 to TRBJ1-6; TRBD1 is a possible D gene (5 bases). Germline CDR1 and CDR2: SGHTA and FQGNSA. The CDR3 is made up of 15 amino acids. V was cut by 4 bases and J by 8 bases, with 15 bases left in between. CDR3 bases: TGTGCCAGCAGCTCCCAGGCAGGGACCGATTCACCCCTCCACTTT. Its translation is CASSSQAGTDSPLHF. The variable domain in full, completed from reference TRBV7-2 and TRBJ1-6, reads GAGVSQSPSNKVTEKGKDVELRCDPISGHTALYWYRQSLGQGLEFLIYFQGNSAPDKSGLPSDRFSAERTGGSVSTLTIQRTQQEDSAVYLCASSSQAGTDSPLHFGNGTRLTVT.

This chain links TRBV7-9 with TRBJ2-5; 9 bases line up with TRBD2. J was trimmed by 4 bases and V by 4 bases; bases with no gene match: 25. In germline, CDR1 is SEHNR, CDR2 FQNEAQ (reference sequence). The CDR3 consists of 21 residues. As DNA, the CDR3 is TGTGCCAGCAGCTCGGTCTGGAGCAGTTACGTGCGGGAGGGCCAGGGAGAGACCCAGTACTTC. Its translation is CASSSVWSSYVREGQGETQYF. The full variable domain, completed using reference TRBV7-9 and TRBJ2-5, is DTGVSQNPRHKITKRGQNVTFRCDPISEHNRLYWYRQTLGQGPEFLTYFQNEAQLEKSRLLSDRFSAERPKGSFSTLEIQRTEQGDSAMYLCASSSVWSSYVREGQGETQYFGPGTRLLVL.

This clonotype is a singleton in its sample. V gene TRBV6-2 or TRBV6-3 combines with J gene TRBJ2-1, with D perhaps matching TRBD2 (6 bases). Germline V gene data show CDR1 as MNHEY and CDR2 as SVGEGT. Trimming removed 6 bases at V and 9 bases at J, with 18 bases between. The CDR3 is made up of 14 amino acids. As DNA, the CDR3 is TGTGCCAGCAGAACCGGAGGGTCCCTGTTTGAGCAGTTCTTC. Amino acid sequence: CASRTGGSLFEQFF.

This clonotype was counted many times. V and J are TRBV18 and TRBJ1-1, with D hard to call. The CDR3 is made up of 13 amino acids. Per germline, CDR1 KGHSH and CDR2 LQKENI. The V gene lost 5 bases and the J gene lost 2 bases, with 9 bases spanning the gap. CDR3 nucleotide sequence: TGTGCCAGCTCAGAGGGAGGAAACACTGAAGCTTTCTTT. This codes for CASSEGGNTEAFF.

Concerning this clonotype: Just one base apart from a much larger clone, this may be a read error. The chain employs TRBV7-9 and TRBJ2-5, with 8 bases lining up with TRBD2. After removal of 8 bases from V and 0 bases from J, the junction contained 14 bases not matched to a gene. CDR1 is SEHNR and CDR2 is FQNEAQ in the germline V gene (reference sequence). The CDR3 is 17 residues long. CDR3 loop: CASRTRNLRGDQETQYF. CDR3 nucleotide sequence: TGTGCCAGCCGCACTAGAAATCTGCGGGGGGACCAAGAGACCCAGTACTTC.

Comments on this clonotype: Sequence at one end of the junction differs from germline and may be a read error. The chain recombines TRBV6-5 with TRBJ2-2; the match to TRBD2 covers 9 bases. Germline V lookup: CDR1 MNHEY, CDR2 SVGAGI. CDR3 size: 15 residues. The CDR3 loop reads CASSWTSANTGEPFF. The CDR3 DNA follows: TGTGCCAGCAGTTGGACTAGCGCGAACACCGGGGAGCCGTTTTTT.

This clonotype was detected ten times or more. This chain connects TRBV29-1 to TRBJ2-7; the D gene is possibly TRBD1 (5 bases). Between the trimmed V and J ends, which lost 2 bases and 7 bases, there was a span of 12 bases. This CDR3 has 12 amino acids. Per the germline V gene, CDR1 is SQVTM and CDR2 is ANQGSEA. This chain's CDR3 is CSVESAGQEQYF. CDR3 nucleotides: TGCAGCGTTGAATCGGCAGGGCAGGAGCAGTACTTC.

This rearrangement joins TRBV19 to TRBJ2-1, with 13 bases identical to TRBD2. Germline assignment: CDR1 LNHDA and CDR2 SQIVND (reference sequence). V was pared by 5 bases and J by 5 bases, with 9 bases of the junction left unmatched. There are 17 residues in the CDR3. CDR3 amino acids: CASSAGLAGWFNNEQFF. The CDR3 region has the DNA TGTGCCAGTAGTGCGGGACTAGCGGGATGGTTTAACAATGAGCAGTTCTTC.

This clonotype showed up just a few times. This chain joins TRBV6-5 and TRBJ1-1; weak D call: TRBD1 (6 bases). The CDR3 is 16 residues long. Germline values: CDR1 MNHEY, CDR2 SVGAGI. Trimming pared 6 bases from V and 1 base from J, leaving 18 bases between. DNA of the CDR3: TGTGCCAGCAGCTGGACTTTTTCAGGGGCGAACACTGAAGCTTTCTTT. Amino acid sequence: CASSWTFSGANTEAFF.

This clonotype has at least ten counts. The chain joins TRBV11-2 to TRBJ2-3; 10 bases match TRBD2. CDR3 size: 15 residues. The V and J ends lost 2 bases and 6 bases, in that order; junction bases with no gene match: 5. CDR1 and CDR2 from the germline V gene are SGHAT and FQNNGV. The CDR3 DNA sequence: TGTGCCAGCAGCTTAAGCGGGAGGGCCGGGGATACGCAGTATTTT. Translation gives CASSLSGRAGDTQYF.

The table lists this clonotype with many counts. CDR3 sequence reads: CASSPDPAGGNEQFF. Written as DNA, the CDR3 is TGTGCCAGCAGCCCAGACCCCGCCGGAGGGAATGAGCAGTTCTTC. The chain uses TRBV6-2 or TRBV6-3 and TRBJ2-1; weak D call: TRBD2 (6 bases). The CDR3 is 15 amino acids. Germline V gives CDR1 MNHEY, CDR2 SVGEGT. V was pared by 6 bases and J by 7 bases, with 19 bases between.

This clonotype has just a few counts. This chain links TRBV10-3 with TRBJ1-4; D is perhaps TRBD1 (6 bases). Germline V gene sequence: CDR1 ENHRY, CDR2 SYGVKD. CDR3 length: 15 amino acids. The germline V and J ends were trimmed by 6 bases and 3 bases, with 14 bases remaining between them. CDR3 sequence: CAISATGSSNEKLFF. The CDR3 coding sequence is TGTGCCATCAGCGCTACAGGGTCGTCTAATGAAAAACTGTTTTTT.

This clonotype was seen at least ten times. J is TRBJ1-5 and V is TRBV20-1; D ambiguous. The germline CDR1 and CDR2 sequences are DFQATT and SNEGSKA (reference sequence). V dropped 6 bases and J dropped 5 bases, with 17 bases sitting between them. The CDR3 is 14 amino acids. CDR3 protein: CSAKTLLGHQPQHF. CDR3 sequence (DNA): TGCAGTGCAAAGACACTCTTAGGACATCAGCCCCAGCATTTT.